What follows describes a single TCR beta chain. The sample originates from a study of regulatory T cells in long-lasting Graves disease. Time point here: newly diagnosed GD, antithyroid drugs for less than 3 months. Scientists built the TCR library using RNA that was extracted from PBMCs. Germline lookup yields CDR1 ENHRY and CDR2 SYGVKD. The length of the CDR3 is 12 residues. V lost 8 bases, J lost 1 base, and 6 bases lay in between. Both iRepertoire HTBI primers and Arm-PCR of CDR3 regions were used to build the TCR beta libraries. TCRdb reprocessed the multiplex PCR reads via MiXCR and lists one record per CDR3 protein. Among approximately 470,000 distinct CDR3 sequences listed, 15% to 20% were seen once. These records were also assigned to another study, of T cells in Graves' hyperthyroidism and ophthalmopathy.

The genes are TRBV10-3 and TRBJ1-3; D call uncertain. The TCR comes from a man aged 40-50 years with Graves disease. Sequencing was performed on peripheral blood mononuclear cells (PBMCs), taken at new diagnosis, from a patient treated with antithyroid drugs. CDR3 sequence (DNA): TGTGCCATCGAGGGATCTGGAAACACCATATATTTT. It codes for CAIEGSGNTIYF.